The 16 T cell receptor beta chains given below trace back to one sample, sequenced in a study of identical twins. TCRdb re-called the 5' RACE reads through MiXCR, storing one row per CDR3 protein. Of approximately 590,000 distinct CDR3 sequences in the sample, just under 10% were seen once. The sample was also linked to a second study, of yellow fever vaccine responses in identical twins.

The sample taken for sequencing was PBMCs. These receptors were taken from a woman aged 18-29 years in good health.

This clonotype was observed a handful of times. J is TRBJ2-1 and V is TRBV4-3; 8 bases match TRBD1. Trimming took 1 base from V and 2 from J; bases not matched to a gene: 1. The CDR3 spans 15 residues. Germline-derived CDR1 and CDR2 are LGHNA and YSLEER. The CDR3 sequence: CASSQGQGPYNEQFF. CDR3 DNA sequence: TGCGCCAGCAGCCAAGGACAGGGGCCCTACAATGAGCAGTTCTTC.

The J gene is TRBJ2-5, the V gene TRBV12-3 or TRBV12-4; TRBD2 agrees at 15 bases. The CDR3 sequence is 17 residues long. J lost 5 bases, V lost 3 bases, and 7 bases had no gene match. DNA for the CDR3: TGTGCCAGCAGTTTTGGGGGACTAGCGGGGGGCGGGGAGACCCAGTACTTC. Its translation is CASSFGGLAGGGETQYF.

This clonotype was recorded at least ten times. V is TRBV11-1 and J is TRBJ2-3; tentative D call: TRBD1 (6 bases). V was cut by 2 bases and J by 8 bases, with 14 bases left in between. Germline assignment: CDR1 SGHAT and CDR2 FQDESV (reference sequence). This CDR3 comprises 14 residues. The CDR3 reads CASSLIQGQGTQYF. CDR3 nucleotide sequence: TGTGCCAGCAGCTTAATACAGGGTCAGGGTACGCAGTATTTT.

This chain links TRBV6-2 or TRBV6-3 with TRBJ2-7, with TRBD1 matching over 12 bases. Germline CDR1 is MNHEY and CDR2 is SVGEGT. V was clipped by 6 bases and J by 6 bases; unmatched bases: 6. The CDR3 spans 14 residues. This CDR3 reads CASSTGTGGSEQYF. DNA of the CDR3: TGTGCCAGCAGCACCGGGACAGGGGGCTCCGAGCAGTACTTC.

This clonotype occurred a few times. This chain connects TRBV7-2 to TRBJ2-1; D ambiguous. Germline V gene lookup returns CDR1 SGHTA and CDR2 FQGNSA. The CDR3 runs 13 residues. Trimming removed 6 bases from V and 0 bases from J, with 6 bases in between. This CDR3 is CASREPSYNEQFF. CDR3 DNA: TGTGCCAGCAGAGAACCCTCCTACAATGAGCAGTTCTTC.

In the case of this clonotype: A single base separates this from a much larger clone, so it may be a read error. J is TRBJ2-5 and V is TRBV5-1, with 7 positions matching TRBD2. Germline lookup yields CDR1 SGHRS and CDR2 YFSETQ. The CDR3 is 14 amino acids. The ends lost 4 bases at V and 5 bases at J; junction bases unmatched: 8. The CDR3 DNA follows: TGCGCCAGCAGCCATGGGAGGGCAGAGGAGACCCAGTACTTC. Translating gives CASSHGRAEETQYF. Combining the CDR3 with reference TRBV5-1 and TRBJ2-5 gives the whole variable domain KAGVTQTPRYLIKTRGQQVTLSCSPISGHRSVSWYQQTPGQGLQFLFEYFSETQRNKGNFPGRFSGRQFSNSRSEMNVSTLELGDSALYLCASSHGRAEETQYFGPGTRLLVL.

J is TRBJ1-1 and V is TRBV5-1, with D possibly TRBD1 on 6 matching bases. V gave up 4 bases and J gave up 4 bases, with 20 bases separating them. This CDR3 has 16 residues. Germline V CDR1 and CDR2: SGHRS, YFSETQ. DNA for the CDR3: TGCGCCAGCAGCCACGGACAGATTAGTACCAGCACTGAAGCTTTCTTT. Translation gives CASSHGQISTSTEAFF.

In this sample, this clonotype turned up many times. The chain links TRBV12-3 or TRBV12-4 to TRBJ1-1, with D perhaps matching TRBD1 (5 bases). The CDR3 spans 13 residues. Trimming pared 6 bases from V and 1 base from J, leaving 9 bases between. CDR3: CASRGTGNTEAFF. In nucleotides, the CDR3 is TGTGCCAGCAGGGGGACGGGGAACACTGAAGCTTTCTTT.

The V and J genes are TRBV7-8 and TRBJ2-5; TRBD1 matches 11 bases. Trimming at V came to 3 bases and at J to 5 bases, leaving 8 bases not matched to a gene. Germline lookup yields CDR1 SGHVS and CDR2 FQNEAQ. CDR3 length: 16 amino acids. The CDR3 coding sequence is TGTGCCAGCAGCTTCCCCGGGACAGGGGGGAGGGAGACCCAGTACTTC. This encodes CASSFPGTGGRETQYF.

This rearrangement joins TRBV7-9 to TRBJ2-7; no definite D call. With 5 bases removed from V and 3 bases from J, the gap between germline ends came to 11 bases. Germline CDR1 SEHNR, CDR2 FQNEAQ (reference sequence). CDR3 length: 13 residues. In nucleotides, the CDR3 is TGTGCCAGCAGCCCGTTCTCAAGCTACGAGCAGTACTTC. Translating gives CASSPFSSYEQYF.

This clonotype was recorded a few times. The rearrangement links TRBV18 to TRBJ2-4; D remains unclear. Germline CDR1 is KGHSH and CDR2 is LQKENI. The CDR3 totals 15 residues. Trimming cost V 6 bases and J 7 bases, with 19 bases left between them. CDR3 in amino acids: CASSPIQAASNIQYF. In nucleotides, the CDR3 is TGTGCCAGCTCCCCGATCCAGGCAGCCTCCAACATTCAGTACTTC.

This clonotype has more than one count but fewer than ten. The chain is built from TRBV5-6 and TRBJ2-1; the D is unclear. V was cut by 1 base and J by 5 bases, with 7 bases left in between. CDR3 size: 13 residues. CDR1 is SGHDT and CDR2 is YYEEEE in the germline V gene. CDR3 protein: CASSLIAHNEQFF. The CDR3 nucleotides read TGTGCCAGCAGCTTGATTGCCCACAATGAGCAGTTCTTC.

The V call is TRBV20-1, the J call TRBJ2-1; D unresolved. This CDR3 comprises 15 residues. V gave up 3 bases and J gave up 1 base, with 13 bases separating them. Germline CDR1 reads DFQATT; CDR2 reads SNEGSKA (reference sequence). The CDR3 DNA follows: TGCAGTGCTAGTGGGGTGGACGGGTCCTACAATGAGCAGTTCTTC. Residues: CSASGVDGSYNEQFF.

V usage is TRBV29-1 and J usage is TRBJ2-7; TRBD2 matches at 12 bases. With V trimmed by 6 bases and J by 3 bases, 3 bases remained unmatched. The CDR3 runs 13 residues. Germline lookup yields CDR1 SQVTM and CDR2 ANQGSEA. CDR3 in amino acids: CSVPGLAGYEQYF. The CDR3 coding sequence is TGCAGCGTACCGGGACTAGCGGGCTACGAGCAGTACTTC.

The genes are TRBV12-3 or TRBV12-4 and TRBJ1-4; a weak D match, TRBD1 (5 bases). This CDR3 spans 13 amino acids. V dropped 8 bases and J dropped 6 bases, with 13 bases sitting between them. CDR3 sequence reads: CASRGMGYEKLFF. For the CDR3, the DNA is TGTGCCAGCCGGGGCATGGGATATGAAAAACTGTTTTTT.

The V call is TRBV9, the J call TRBJ2-2; perhaps TRBD1 as D (5 bases). V was pared by 1 base and J by 1 base, with 8 bases between. CDR1 and CDR2 (germline): SGDLS, YYNGEE. The CDR3 sequence is 15 residues long. The CDR3 is CASSVPTGNTGELFF. CDR3 in DNA: TGTGCCAGCAGCGTACCTACAGGGAACACCGGGGAGCTGTTTTTT. The full variable domain, rest sourced from reference TRBV9 and TRBJ2-2, is DSGVTQTPKHLITATGQRVTLRCSPRSGDLSVYWYQQSLDQGLQFLIQYYNGEERAKGNILERFSAQQFPDLHSELNLSSLELGDSALYFCASSVPTGNTGELFFGEGSRLTVL.